This T cell receptor beta chain was sequenced during a study of PD-L1 blockade in urothelial cancer. Study outcomes and limitations: Better progression-free and overall survival followed lower pretreatment blood clonality. Stronger expansion of tumor-associated clones in blood at 3 weeks distinguished durable-benefit patients.

Produced via immunoSEQ multiplex PCR; TCRdb's table is partial and in-frame only. The table records around 25,000 clones, around 88% of them present only once. Germline V gives CDR1 GTSNPN, CDR2 SVGIG (reference sequence). The junction had 3 bases not matched to a gene; V was cut back by 3 bases and J by 4 bases. CDR3 length: 14 residues. Regarding this clone: Its antigen is undetermined.

The clonotype comes from a man in his forties or fifties with urothelial cancer. The V gene is TRBV30, the J gene TRBJ2-1; 10 positions agree with TRBD1. The sample here was PBMCs, taken around atezolizumab (anti-PD-L1) treatment. The CDR3, as DNA: TGTGCCTGGAGCCGGGACAGGGGATACAATGAGCAGTTCTTC. Its protein product is CAWSRDRGYNEQFF.